Listed below are T cell receptor beta chains from one sample, sequenced in a study of PD-1 blockade in classical Hodgkin lymphoma. Produced via immunoSEQ multiplex PCR; TCRdb's table is partial and in-frame only. This sample has some 70,000 clones, with about 94% found just once. The sample comprised peripheral blood mononuclear cells (PBMCs). The receptors derive from a human donor with classical Hodgkin lymphoma. Each CDR3 is given with its conserved first and last residue. Fields, in order: V gene, J gene, CDR3 protein.

V gene: TRBV5-3; J gene: TRBJ2-5; CDR3 protein: CARSSTSCGGVQETQYF
V gene: TRBV6-1; J gene: TRBJ1-2; CDR3 protein: CASSEEPTGAYGYTF
V gene: TRBV5-1; J gene: TRBJ2-7; CDR3 protein: CASSGELAGDTSYEQYF
V gene: TRBV9; J gene: TRBJ2-1; CDR3 protein: CASSVGGGSYYNEQFF
V gene: TRBV6-1; J gene: TRBJ1-5; CDR3 protein: CASSDPVARQGSQPQHF
V gene: TRBV4-3; J gene: TRBJ1-3; CDR3 protein: CASSQDAGINSGNTIYF
V gene: TRBV13; J gene: TRBJ1-1; CDR3 protein: CASSPGQGPGDTEAFF
V gene: TRBV6-5; J gene: TRBJ2-7; CDR3 protein: CASSYSQGGEQYF
V gene: TRBV28; J gene: TRBJ2-2; CDR3 protein: CASSFGGPDTGELFF
V gene: TRBV7-2; J gene: TRBJ1-2; CDR3 protein: CASSLGQIYYGYTF
V gene: TRBV5-1; J gene: TRBJ2-5; CDR3 protein: CASSLGGVGSLQETQYF
V gene: TRBV28; J gene: TRBJ2-7; CDR3 protein: CASSPPTGVYEQYF
V gene: TRBV27; J gene: TRBJ1-2; CDR3 protein: CASSLMTDRGTYGYTF
V gene: TRBV2; J gene: TRBJ1-2; CDR3 protein: CASRPDRGPNYGYTF
V gene: TRBV6-1; J gene: TRBJ1-1; CDR3 protein: CASSEEGTGATEAFF
V gene: TRBV6-6; J gene: TRBJ1-3; CDR3 protein: CASSLWTDPGNTIYF
V gene: TRBV2; J gene: TRBJ2-2; CDR3 protein: CASSEQGAGELFF